The 23 T cell receptor beta chains given below trace back to one sample, sequenced in a study of blood T cells in healthy people across ages. The second PCR ran about 6 to 11 cycles with a sample-barcoded 5' primer and J-beta primers. TCRdb reprocessed the 5' RACE reads via MiXCR and lists one record per CDR3 protein. The top ten clones hold roughly 7% of a sample with over 1,300,000 distinct CDR3 sequences, approximately 59% of them seen once. The material sequenced was blood. Receptors were obtained from a man younger than 35 in good health.

This clonotype was observed a handful of times. This chain joins TRBV9 and TRBJ2-3; tentatively, D is TRBD1 (5 bases). The CDR3 loop spans 14 amino acids. Germline CDR1 is SGDLS and CDR2 is YYNGEE. Trimming removed 0 bases at V and 8 bases at J, with 13 bases between. CDR3: CASSVASARGTQYF. As DNA, the CDR3 is TGTGCCAGCAGCGTAGCGTCAGCTAGGGGTACGCAGTATTTT.

The chain couples TRBV20-1 to TRBJ2-1, with a weak D call TRBD1 (6 bases). The CDR3 has 14 amino acids. Germline V gives CDR1 DFQATT, CDR2 SNEGSKA (reference sequence). The V gene lost 5 bases and the J gene lost 13 bases, with 24 bases spanning the gap. Here the CDR3 reads CSAAREGVQETQFF. CDR3 bases: TGCAGTGCTGCCCGTGAGGGGGTCCAAGAGACCCAGTTCTTC.

This clonotype was counted many times. This chain links TRBV20-1 with TRBJ2-7; D remains unclear. This CDR3 spans 11 amino acids. Germline CDR1 reads DFQATT; CDR2 reads SNEGSKA (reference sequence). With 0 bases removed from V and 1 base from J, the gap between germline ends came to 1 base. Written as DNA, the CDR3 is TGCAGTGCTAGAGATTCCTACGAGCAGTACTTC. Protein: CSARDSYEQYF.

The V gene is TRBV28, the J gene TRBJ2-4, with 7 nucleotides matching TRBD1. Germline V CDR1 and CDR2: MDHEN, SYDVKM. The J segment lost 13 bases and the V segment lost 6 bases, leaving 6 bases of the junction unmatched. CDR3 length equals 11 residues. The CDR3 is CASRYRGEQYF. The CDR3 DNA is TGTGCCAGCAGATACAGGGGTGAGCAGTACTTC.

The CDR3 nucleotides read TGTGCCATCAGTGAGTCGGGACTCGACTACGAGCAGTACTTC. It is translated as CAISESGLDYEQYF. V and J are TRBV10-3 and TRBJ2-5; TRBD2 might be the D (6 bases). The DNA end lines up better with TRBJ2-7; the J call may be wrong. This CDR3 is 14 amino acids long. Per the germline V gene, CDR1 is ENHRY and CDR2 is SYGVKD.

The sample holds a few counts of this clonotype. The chain joins TRBV6-1 to TRBJ1-2, with D unclear. Germline-derived CDR1 and CDR2 are MNHNS and SASEGT. The V end was cut by 6 bases, the J end by 7 bases, with 9 bases between. This CDR3 has 11 residues. The CDR3 nucleotides read TGTGCCAGCAGATCTAACGGTGGCTACACCTTC. Encoded protein: CASRSNGGYTF.

Only one count was recorded for this clonotype. As DNA, the CDR3 is TGTGCCAGCAATGAAAACTACAGGGGAAACTATGGCTACACCTTC. Protein: CASNENYRGNYGYTF. The chain couples TRBV6-5 to TRBJ1-2, with 7 bases matching TRBD1. The CDR3 totals 15 residues. Germline CDR1 MNHEY, CDR2 SVGAGI. Germline trimming cut 7 bases from V and 2 bases from J; bases unmatched to any gene: 10.

The table lists this clonotype with a few counts. This chain joins TRBV13 and TRBJ2-7; D remains unclear. Trimming pared 4 bases from V and 3 bases from J, leaving 19 bases between. Germline assignment: CDR1 PRHDT and CDR2 FYEKMQ (reference sequence). This CDR3 comprises 16 residues. DNA for the CDR3: TGTGCCAGCAGCTCCCGGTCTATCGGAGACGTCTACGAGCAGTACTTC. This gives the protein CASSSRSIGDVYEQYF.

This clonotype was picked up a small number of times. The rearrangement links TRBV6-2 or TRBV6-3 to TRBJ1-5; TRBD1 matches 10 bases. This CDR3 has 14 amino acids. Germline V lookup: CDR1 MNHEY, CDR2 SVGEGT. After removal of 0 bases from V and 12 bases from J, the junction contained 5 bases not matched to a gene. CDR3 sequence reads: CASSYSSTGGLQHF. The CDR3 nucleotides read TGTGCCAGCAGTTACTCATCGACAGGGGGCCTCCAGCATTTT.

This clonotype was counted a few times. V is TRBV11-2 and J is TRBJ2-3, with TRBD2 matching over 8 bases. The ends lost 0 bases at V and 9 bases at J; junction bases unmatched: 5. CDR1 and CDR2 (germline): SGHAT, FQNNGV. The CDR3 is made up of 14 amino acids. The CDR3 coding sequence is TGTGCCAGCAGCTTAGAACGGGGGGGACGCACGCAGTATTTT. Amino acids: CASSLERGGRTQYF.

The chain uses TRBV4-1 and TRBJ2-4, with D perhaps given as TRBD1 or TRBD2 (5 bases each). The CDR3 totals 14 residues. Between the trimmed V and J ends, which lost 2 bases and 6 bases, there was a span of 11 bases. The germline CDR1 and CDR2 sequences are MGHRA and YSYEKL. The CDR3 loop is CASSQTGRGNIQYF. The DNA for the CDR3 is TGCGCCAGCAGCCAAACGGGACGGGGAAACATTCAGTACTTC.

The genes are TRBV27 and TRBJ2-5; D is unclear. The CDR3 is 11 residues long. Per germline, CDR1 MNHEY and CDR2 SMNVEV (reference sequence). Trimming pared 7 bases from V and 4 bases from J, leaving 7 bases between. The CDR3 protein is CASTDGETQYF. DNA for the CDR3: TGTGCCAGCACCGACGGAGAGACCCAGTACTTC.

This chain links TRBV5-6 with TRBJ2-1; tentative D call: TRBD1 (6 bases). V dropped 7 bases and J dropped 4 bases, with 12 bases sitting between them. The germline V gene has CDR1 SGHDT and CDR2 YYEEEE. The CDR3 has 13 amino acids. As DNA, the CDR3 is TGTGCCAGCGGCGACCAGGGGTACAATGAGCAGTTCTTC. It specifies CASGDQGYNEQFF.

The J gene is TRBJ2-1, the V gene TRBV7-2, with D possibly called TRBD1 or TRBD2 (5 bases each). Germline lookup yields CDR1 SGHTA and CDR2 FQGNSA. V shed 5 bases and J shed 4 bases, with 12 bases lying between them. The CDR3 contains 14 residues. CDR3 DNA: TGTGCCAGCAGCCGGCCGGGGCCATACAATGAGCAGTTCTTC. Translated: CASSRPGPYNEQFF.

CDR3 sequence (DNA): TGCAGTGCTCCGGACACGGTGACCTACGAGCAGTACTTC. Translation: CSAPDTVTYEQYF. This chain joins TRBV20-1 and TRBJ2-7; weak D call: TRBD1 (5 bases). V was trimmed by 5 bases and J by 2 bases, leaving 13 bases between them. CDR3 length: 13 residues. From germline, CDR1 is DFQATT and CDR2 SNEGSKA (reference sequence).

The chain combines TRBV18 with TRBJ1-1; D is unresolved. From germline, CDR1 is KGHSH and CDR2 LQKENI. V gave up 3 bases and J gave up 7 bases, with 9 bases separating them. This CDR3 contains 12 residues. The CDR3 sequence is CASSPARNEAFF. The CDR3 DNA reads as TGTGCCAGCTCACCGGCCAGGAATGAAGCTTTCTTT.

The chain couples TRBV4-1 to TRBJ1-2; no clear D. Germline CDR1 and CDR2: MGHRA and YSYEKL. The CDR3 runs to 15 residues. The V gene lost 0 bases and the J gene lost 1 base, with 9 bases spanning the gap. The CDR3 protein is CASSQDPGLNYGYTF. The DNA for the CDR3 is TGCGCCAGCAGCCAAGACCCAGGTCTTAACTATGGCTACACCTTC.

V gene TRBV12-3 or TRBV12-4 combines with J gene TRBJ2-7; no reliable D call. The end of the DNA fits TRBJ2-5 better, so the J call may be wrong. This CDR3 is 14 amino acids long. This CDR3 reads CASSLALHAETQYF. For the CDR3, the DNA is TGTGCCAGCAGTTTAGCGCTGCATGCAGAGACCCAGTACTTC.

This chain links TRBV5-1 with TRBJ2-3; tentatively, D is TRBD2 (5 bases). The CDR3 consists of 13 residues. V dropped 4 bases and J dropped 5 bases, with 11 bases sitting between them. From germline, CDR1 is SGHRS and CDR2 YFSETQ. In DNA form, the CDR3 reads TGCGCCAGCAGCCTTACGGGGATAGATACGCAGTATTTT. It yields the protein CASSLTGIDTQYF.

This rearrangement joins TRBV7-2 to TRBJ1-1; a possible D gene is TRBD1 (5 bases). The CDR3 loop spans 13 amino acids. Germline CDR1 is SGHTA and CDR2 is FQGNSA. V was trimmed by 5 bases and J by 7 bases, leaving 14 bases between them. Written as DNA, the CDR3 is TGTGCCAGCAGCCAGGCTGCGAGGGGTGAAGCTTTCTTT. Protein product: CASSQAARGEAFF.

This clonotype was detected once. V and J are TRBV7-2 and TRBJ2-3; D ambiguous. From germline, CDR1 is SGHTA and CDR2 FQGNSA. The germline V and J ends were trimmed by 4 bases and 4 bases, with 12 bases remaining between them. The CDR3 is 14 residues long. The CDR3, as DNA: TGTGCCAGCAGCTCCTGGCCCTCCGCAGATACGCAGTATTTT. Its translation: CASSSWPSADTQYF.

The V gene is TRBV4-1, the J gene TRBJ2-1; D perhaps matches TRBD1 (5 bases). The germline V and J ends were trimmed by 5 bases and 7 bases, with 15 bases remaining between them. Germline loops: CDR1 MGHRA, CDR2 YSYEKL. The length of the CDR3 is 14 residues. The CDR3 DNA is TGCGCCAGCAGCAACGCAGGGCTGGGGAATGAGCAGTTCTTC. It specifies CASSNAGLGNEQFF.

The chain couples TRBV18 to TRBJ2-3, with 8 bases lining up with TRBD2. Germline V gene lookup returns CDR1 KGHSH and CDR2 LQKENI. This CDR3 has 16 residues. V shed 3 bases, J shed 4 bases, and the junction held 9 bases outside the gene matches. The CDR3 reads CASSPIQGLAADTQYF. The DNA of the CDR3 is TGTGCCAGCTCACCCATACAAGGACTAGCAGCAGATACGCAGTATTTT.